Below are 23 T cell receptor beta chains sequenced from a single sample in a study of cytomegalovirus exposure and HLA in healthy donors. The PCR ran on 60 Vbeta and 13 Jbeta primers. Libraries were prepared by immunoSEQ multiplex PCR; TCRdb keeps only in-frame clonotypes and omits some of them. The sample lists under 200,000 clones; around nine tenths were seen once. What was sequenced was PBMCs. The receptors shown here come from a woman in her twenties or thirties in good health and CMV-seronegative.

This chain links TRBV6-1 with TRBJ2-6, with a tentative D call TRBD2 (7 bases). The CDR3 has 14 residues. The V end was cut by 5 bases, the J end by 6 bases, with 11 bases between. CDR1 is MNHNS and CDR2 is SASEGT in the germline V gene. CDR3 nucleotide sequence: TGTGCCAGCAGTCTAGGGGGGGAGGCCAACGTCCTGACTTTC. It codes for CASSLGGEANVLTF.

The chain joins TRBV30 to TRBJ2-2; TRBD1 agrees at 10 bases. Germline V lookup: CDR1 GTSNPN, CDR2 SVGIG (reference sequence). Unmatched junction bases numbered 4, after V lost 3 bases and J lost 3 bases. The CDR3 length is 15 residues. The CDR3 DNA reads as TGTGCCTGGAGCTTCGGACAGGGGGACACCGGGGAGCTGTTTTTT. This encodes CAWSFGQGDTGELFF.

The chain links TRBV10-3 to TRBJ2-7; tentative D call: TRBD1 (5 bases). The V end was cut by 1 base, the J end by 3 bases, with 7 bases between. The CDR3 extends over 13 amino acids. Germline assignment: CDR1 ENHRY and CDR2 SYGVKD. For the CDR3, the DNA is TGTGCCATCAGTGAGTTTGACAGCTACGAGCAGTACTTC. Residues: CAISEFDSYEQYF.

This chain joins TRBV7-8 and TRBJ2-2, with 12 bases lining up with TRBD2. Germline V lookup: CDR1 SGHVS, CDR2 FQNEAQ. After removal of 5 bases from V and 6 bases from J, the junction contained 1 base not matched to a gene. The CDR3 runs 14 residues. CDR3 in DNA: TGTGCCAGCAGCCGACTAGCGGGAGCCGGGGAGCTGTTTTTT. It translates to CASSRLAGAGELFF.

The V call is TRBV11-2, the J call TRBJ2-1; 11 bases are a match to TRBD2. V gave up 2 bases and J gave up 4 bases; unmatched junction bases: 1. Germline CDR1 is SGHAT and CDR2 is FQNNGV. The CDR3 spans 15 residues. CDR3 nucleotide sequence: TGTGCCAGCAGCTTACTAGCGGGGGGTTACAATGAGCAGTTCTTC. This sequence encodes CASSLLAGGYNEQFF. The complete variable domain, with remaining parts taken from reference TRBV11-2 and TRBJ2-1, reads EAGVAQSPRYKIIEKRQSVAFWCNPISGHATLYWYQQILGQGPKLLIQFQNNGVVDDSQLPKDRFSAERLKGVDSTLKIQPAKLEDSAVYLCASSLLAGGYNEQFFGPGTRLTVL.

The chain couples TRBV5-1 to TRBJ2-7; 12 nucleotides line up with TRBD2. Per the germline V gene, CDR1 is SGHRS and CDR2 is YFSETQ. CDR3 length equals 15 residues. Trimming took 3 bases from V and 4 from J; bases not matched to a gene: 5. Here the CDR3 DNA reads TGCGCCAGCAGCTCGACTAGCGGGAGTATGTACGAGCAGTACTTC. The encoded protein is CASSSTSGSMYEQYF.

V gene TRBV28 combines with J gene TRBJ2-2; tentative D call: TRBD2 (5 bases). Germline V lookup: CDR1 MDHEN, CDR2 SYDVKM. The CDR3 contains 13 residues. Trimming stripped 8 bases from V and 6 bases from J, with 13 bases between. The DNA for the CDR3 is TGTGCCAGCGCCGGACTTCCTTCCGGGGAGCTGTTTTTT. Its translation: CASAGLPSGELFF.

J is TRBJ1-2 and V is TRBV5-6; TRBD1 matches 8 bases. The junction had 11 bases not matched to a gene; V was cut back by 4 bases and J by 6 bases. The CDR3 is 15 residues long. The germline V gene has CDR1 SGHDT and CDR2 YYEEEE. The CDR3 protein is CASSRGMGTGDGYTF. The CDR3 coding sequence is TGTGCCAGCAGCCGCGGGATGGGGACAGGCGATGGCTACACCTTC.

The chain links TRBV7-9 to TRBJ2-1; unclear D gene. Germline assignment: CDR1 SEHNR and CDR2 FQNEAQ (reference sequence). The CDR3 contains 13 residues. V lost 2 bases, J lost 6 bases, and 8 bases lay in between. In nucleotides, the CDR3 is TGTGCCAGCAGCTTATCGTCCCCCAATGAGCAGTTCTTC. Translated, it gives CASSLSSPNEQFF.

The chain has TRBV2 and TRBJ2-2; no definite D call. Trimming took off 6 bases at V and 1 base at J, with 9 bases between the two ends. This CDR3 is 14 amino acids long. Germline CDR1 SNHLY, CDR2 FYNNEI. In nucleotides, the CDR3 is TGTGCCAGCAGCGGAGTGCGGAACACCGGGGAGCTGTTTTTT. Translating it yields CASSGVRNTGELFF.

This chain connects TRBV30 to TRBJ1-5; the D gene is possibly TRBD1 (5 bases). The germline V and J ends were trimmed by 5 bases and 3 bases, with 14 bases remaining between them. This CDR3 contains 14 residues. Looked up from germline, CDR1 is GTSNPN and CDR2 is SVGIG (reference sequence). CDR3: CAWGGGSANQPQHF. In DNA, the CDR3 is TGTGCCTGGGGGGGAGGGTCCGCCAATCAGCCCCAGCATTTT.

This rearrangement joins TRBV5-1 to TRBJ2-7, with 9 bases lining up with TRBD1. Germline V gene data show CDR1 as SGHRS and CDR2 as YFSETQ. This CDR3 has 16 amino acids. The J segment lost 3 bases and the V segment lost 2 bases, leaving 9 bases of the junction unmatched. CDR3 in DNA: TGCGCCAGCAGCTTACAGGGGGCGGCGGGTATCTACGAGCAGTACTTC. Translated: CASSLQGAAGIYEQYF. Drawing the rest from reference TRBV5-1 and TRBJ2-7, the complete variable domain is KAGVTQTPRYLIKTRGQQVTLSCSPISGHRSVSWYQQTPGQGLQFLFEYFSETQRNKGNFPGRFSGRQFSNSRSEMNVSTLELGDSALYLCASSLQGAAGIYEQYFGPGTRLTVT.

This CDR3 reads CAISDGGLVNEQYF. Here the CDR3 DNA reads TGTGCCATCAGTGATGGGGGACTAGTAAATGAGCAGTACTTC. This chain joins TRBV10-3 and TRBJ2-5; 8 bases are a match to TRBD2. Looked up from germline, CDR1 is ENHRY and CDR2 is SYGVKD. J lost 11 bases, V lost 3 bases, and 11 bases had no gene match. The CDR3 extends over 14 amino acids.

The rearrangement joins TRBV7-3 to TRBJ2-7, with 7 bases identical to TRBD2. The CDR3 has 14 residues. J gave up 3 bases and V 5 bases, and 7 bases lay outside the gene matches. In germline, CDR1 is SGHTA, CDR2 FQGTGA. CDR3 in DNA: TGTGCCAGCAGCCCATCGGGAGGCCTCTACGAGCAGTACTTC. Translating it yields CASSPSGGLYEQYF.

The chain joins TRBV27 to TRBJ1-5, with unresolved D. This CDR3 spans 15 amino acids. CDR1 and CDR2 (germline): MNHEY, SMNVEV (reference sequence). With 2 bases removed from V and 0 bases from J, the gap between germline ends came to 8 bases. As DNA, the CDR3 is TGTGCCAGCAGTTTAGGGCCTGGTAGCAATCAGCCCCAGCATTTT. Translating it yields CASSLGPGSNQPQHF.

The CDR3 loop reads CASSPQKLSSYEQYF. Here the CDR3 DNA reads TGTGCCAGCAGCCCCCAAAAATTGAGCTCCTACGAGCAGTACTTC. The chain recombines TRBV7-8 with TRBJ2-7; no definite D call. The V end was cut by 5 bases, the J end by 0 bases, with 14 bases between. CDR1 and CDR2 (germline): SGHVS, FQNEAQ. CDR3 length: 15 amino acids.

The chain joins TRBV28 to TRBJ2-5; D may be TRBD2 (6 bases). The CDR3 is 15 amino acids. V lost 9 bases to trimming and J lost 5 bases, with 22 bases between them. Germline CDR1 is MDHEN and CDR2 is SYDVKM. CDR3 region: CASKNPLRGLETQYF. The CDR3 bases are TGTGCCAGTAAAAACCCCTTGCGGGGACTGGAGACCCAGTACTTC. The full variable domain, completed using reference TRBV28 and TRBJ2-5, is DVKVTQSSRYLVKRTGEKVFLECVQDMDHENMFWYRQDPGLGLRLIYFSYDVKMKEKGDIPEGYSVSREKKERFSLILESASTNQTSMYLCASKNPLRGLETQYFGPGTRLLVL.

This chain uses TRBV9 with TRBJ2-1; D gene uncertain. Trimming pared 0 bases from V and 5 bases from J, leaving 9 bases between. Germline V gene sequence: CDR1 SGDLS, CDR2 YYNGEE. This CDR3 is 14 amino acids long. The DNA for the CDR3 is TGTGCCAGCAGCGTAGACCCAGGAAACAATGAGCAGTTCTTC. This translates into CASSVDPGNNEQFF.

This chain connects TRBV4-1 to TRBJ2-1, with 11 bases aligning to TRBD2. With 4 bases clipped from V and 8 bases from J, the junction kept 7 bases outside the gene matches. The CDR3 totals 15 residues. Germline V gene lookup returns CDR1 MGHRA and CDR2 YSYEKL. CDR3 in DNA: TGCGCCAGCAGCCTGACTAGCGGGGAAGTTGATGAGCAGTTCTTC. It specifies CASSLTSGEVDEQFF.

This chain joins TRBV5-6 and TRBJ2-5; D is possibly TRBD2 (7 bases). The DNA matches TRBJ2-7 better at its end, which makes the J call doubtful. Germline lookup yields CDR1 SGHDT and CDR2 YYEEEE. CDR3 size: 14 residues. The DNA of the CDR3 is TGTGCCAGCAGCTTGGTCGGGGGGCCCTACGAGCAGTACTTC. It translates to CASSLVGGPYEQYF.

The chain couples TRBV9 to TRBJ2-2, with 8 bases fitting TRBD1. Trimming cost V 0 bases and J 4 bases; bases outside gene matches: 5. CDR1 SGDLS and CDR2 YYNGEE come from the germline V gene. The CDR3 runs to 16 residues. The CDR3 DNA reads as TGTGCCAGCAGCGTAGCCGGACAGGGAGGCACCGGGGAGCTGTTTTTT. This sequence encodes CASSVAGQGGTGELFF.

The rearrangement uses TRBV9 and TRBJ2-4; 8 positions agree with TRBD2. This CDR3 region has 21 residues. J was trimmed by 0 bases and V by 3 bases; bases with no gene match: 20. Germline V gene data show CDR1 as SGDLS and CDR2 as YYNGEE. Here the CDR3 reads CASSGSHSASGPLLAKNIQYF. The CDR3 nucleotides read TGTGCCAGCAGCGGTTCCCACTCGGCTAGCGGGCCACTCCTAGCCAAAAACATTCAGTACTTC.

The genes are TRBV5-4 and TRBJ2-7, with D unclear. CDR1 is SGHNT and CDR2 is YYREEE in the germline V gene (reference sequence). This CDR3 comprises 14 residues. V dropped 3 bases and J dropped 5 bases, with 15 bases sitting between them. CDR3 nucleotide sequence: TGTGCCAGCAGCTCAGGATCGAGTATAGACGAGCAGTACTTC. Protein product: CASSSGSSIDEQYF.